This T cell receptor (beta chain) came from a study of cytomegalovirus exposure and HLA in healthy donors. Primers for the PCR totalled 60 Vbeta and 13 Jbeta. The method was immunoSEQ multiplex PCR; TCRdb's version includes in-frame clones alone and lacks a portion of them. The repertoire holds about 140,000 clones, with 65% to 70% as singletons. The CDR3 is 15 residues long. Trimming removed 2 bases from V and 9 bases from J; junction bases left unmatched: 8. Germline loops: CDR1 SGHTA, CDR2 FQGNSA. This clone is a singleton in its sample. The antigen is unknown. Study findings and constraints: Data from an earlier analysis indicated that most TCR beta V segments were productive either about 87% or about 30% of the time. Cytomegalovirus-associated status was assigned to roughly 160 TCR beta chains. Accurate prediction of most subjects' HLA-A and HLA-B alleles from TCR beta sequences was reported.

The J gene is TRBJ2-1, the V gene TRBV7-2; 9 bases are a match to TRBD2. This TCR was recovered from a man in his thirties or forties in good health and CMV-seropositive. The specimen was PBMCs. The CDR3: CASSLSAGGSGEQFF. DNA of the CDR3: TGTGCCAGCAGCTTATCGGCGGGAGGGTCAGGTGAGCAGTTCTTC.